This TCR beta chain was sequenced during a study of blood T cells in healthy people across ages. For the second PCR, which ran for 7 to 11 cycles, a sample-barcoded 5' primer and a J-beta primer mix were used. One entry per CDR3 protein, called by TCRdb with MiXCR from the 5' RACE reads. This sample carries a few hundred thousand distinct CDR3 sequences, roughly half of them seen once, and the ten largest clones take around 50%. Trimming removed 2 bases from V and 7 bases from J; junction bases left unmatched: 10. Germline V gene sequence: CDR1 MNHNY, CDR2 SVGAGI (reference sequence). The CDR3 sequence is 16 residues long.

The V and J genes are TRBV6-6 and TRBJ2-1, with 8 bases identical to TRBD2. This sequence was found in a man in his sixties in good health. What was sequenced was blood. The CDR3 spells CASSYPLAGIDNEQFF. In DNA form, the CDR3 reads TGTGCCAGCAGTTACCCTCTAGCGGGCATAGATAATGAGCAGTTCTTC.